This note documents a single T cell receptor (beta chain) sequence. The record originates from a study of blood T cell repertoires in COVID-19. Whole-study context: The study drew acute and convalescent COVID-19 samples from the United States, Italy and Spain. Nucleic acid was either cDNA or gDNA, and it came from T cells, B-cell-depleted T cells, or PBMCs.

In the authors' workflow: Nucleated cell counts were estimated from reference gene primer amplification. Clones were sequenced by immunoSEQ multiplex PCR, and TCRdb holds only the in-frame ones, with some missing. That table furnishes V, J and clone size, whereas the DNA furnished D and trimming. The table has a few hundred thousand clones, about 85% seen once. Germline V CDR1 and CDR2: KGHSH, LQKENI. The CDR3 is 18 amino acids. V lost 2 bases, J lost 0 bases, and 10 bases stayed unmatched. The chain recombines TRBV18 with TRBJ2-3; 8 nucleotides align to TRBD1. The sample consisted of peripheral blood. This clonotype was obtained from a woman in her forties or fifties with active or convalescent COVID-19. The CDR3 DNA sequence: TGTGCCAGCTCACCAATTACCGACAGGGGCATTAGCACAGATACGCAGTATTTT. Translated: CASSPITDRGISTDTQYF.